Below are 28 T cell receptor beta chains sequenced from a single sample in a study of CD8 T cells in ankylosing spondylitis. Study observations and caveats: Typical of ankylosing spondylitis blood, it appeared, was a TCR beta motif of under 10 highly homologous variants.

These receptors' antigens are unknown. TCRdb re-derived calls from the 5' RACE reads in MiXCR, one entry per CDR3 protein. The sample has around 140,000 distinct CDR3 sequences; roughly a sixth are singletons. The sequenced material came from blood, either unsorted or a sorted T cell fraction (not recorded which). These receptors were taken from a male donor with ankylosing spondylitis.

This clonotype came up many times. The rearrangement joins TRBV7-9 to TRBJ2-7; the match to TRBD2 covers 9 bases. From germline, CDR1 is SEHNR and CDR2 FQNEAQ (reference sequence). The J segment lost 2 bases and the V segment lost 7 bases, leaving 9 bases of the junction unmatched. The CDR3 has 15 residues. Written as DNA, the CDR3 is TGTGCCAGCACTAGCGGGAATCGACCTCCCTACGAGCAGTACTTC. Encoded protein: CASTSGNRPPYEQYF.

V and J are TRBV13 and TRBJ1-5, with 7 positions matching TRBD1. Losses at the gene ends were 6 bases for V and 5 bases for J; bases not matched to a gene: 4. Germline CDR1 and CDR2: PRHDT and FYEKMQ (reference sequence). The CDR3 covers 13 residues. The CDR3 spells CASSSGQDQPQHF. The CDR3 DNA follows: TGTGCCAGCAGTTCCGGACAGGATCAGCCCCAGCATTTT.

The CDR3 protein is CASSPITGKLLEQFF. The DNA of the CDR3 is TGTGCCAGCAGTCCAATAACGGGGAAGCTTCTTGAGCAGTTCTTC. The V call is TRBV27, the J call TRBJ2-1; possibly TRBD2 for D (5 bases). Trimming took off 5 bases at V and 9 bases at J, with 20 bases between the two ends. Germline V gene data show CDR1 as MNHEY and CDR2 as SMNVEV (reference sequence). CDR3 length: 15 residues.

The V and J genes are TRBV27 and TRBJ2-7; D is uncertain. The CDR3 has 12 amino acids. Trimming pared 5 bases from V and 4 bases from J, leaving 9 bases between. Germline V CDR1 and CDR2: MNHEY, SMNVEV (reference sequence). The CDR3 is CASSITPYEQYF. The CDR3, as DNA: TGTGCCAGCAGTATTACACCTTACGAGCAGTACTTC.

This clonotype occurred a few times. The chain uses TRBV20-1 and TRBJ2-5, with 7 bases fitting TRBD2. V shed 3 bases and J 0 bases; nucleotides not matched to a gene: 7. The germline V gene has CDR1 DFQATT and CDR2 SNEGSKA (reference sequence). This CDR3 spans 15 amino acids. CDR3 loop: CSASRAGEDQETQYF. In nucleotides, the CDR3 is TGCAGTGCTAGCCGGGCGGGAGAGGACCAAGAGACCCAGTACTTC.

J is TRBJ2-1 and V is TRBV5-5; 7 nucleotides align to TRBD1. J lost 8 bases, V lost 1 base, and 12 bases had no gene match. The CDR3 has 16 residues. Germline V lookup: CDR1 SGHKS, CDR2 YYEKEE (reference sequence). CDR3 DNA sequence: TGTGCCAGCAGCTTGCTTACAGGGGTGGCTGTAGATGAGCAGTTCTTC. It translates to CASSLLTGVAVDEQFF.

The CDR3 region is CASSPEGIRGNEQFF. The CDR3 nucleotides are TGTGCCAGCTCACCCGAGGGAATCAGGGGTAATGAGCAGTTCTTC. V and J are TRBV18 and TRBJ2-1; tentatively, D is TRBD1 (6 bases). CDR1 and CDR2 (germline): KGHSH, LQKENI. V shed 3 bases and J shed 7 bases, with 16 bases lying between them. This CDR3 has 15 residues.

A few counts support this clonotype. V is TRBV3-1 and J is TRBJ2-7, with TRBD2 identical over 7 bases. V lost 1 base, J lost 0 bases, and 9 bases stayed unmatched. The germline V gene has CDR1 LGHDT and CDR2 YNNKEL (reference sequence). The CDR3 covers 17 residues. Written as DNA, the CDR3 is TGTGCCAGCAGCCAAGTCTTAGCGGGTCCCAGCTCCTACGAGCAGTACTTC. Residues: CASSQVLAGPSSYEQYF.

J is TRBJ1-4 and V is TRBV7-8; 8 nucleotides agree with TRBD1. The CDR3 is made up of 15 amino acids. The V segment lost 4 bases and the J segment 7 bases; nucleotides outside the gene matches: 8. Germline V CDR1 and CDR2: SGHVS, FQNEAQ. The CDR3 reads CASSSTGGFAEKLFF. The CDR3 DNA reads TGTGCCAGCAGCTCCACAGGGGGATTTGCTGAAAAACTGTTTTTT.

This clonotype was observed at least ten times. CDR3 residues: CSVEETYTEAFF. Here the CDR3 DNA reads TGCAGCGTTGAAGAAACCTACACTGAAGCTTTCTTT. This sequence joins TRBV29-1 and TRBJ1-1; D gene unclear. The CDR3 contains 12 residues. Germline V gene sequence: CDR1 SQVTM, CDR2 ANQGSEA. V shed 0 bases and J shed 3 bases, with 5 bases lying between them.

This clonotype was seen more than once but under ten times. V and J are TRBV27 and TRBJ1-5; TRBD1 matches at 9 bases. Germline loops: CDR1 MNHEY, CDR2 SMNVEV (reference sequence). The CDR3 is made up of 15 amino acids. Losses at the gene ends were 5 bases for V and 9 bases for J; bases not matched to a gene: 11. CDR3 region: CASSTGTGYQWPQHF. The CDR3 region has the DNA TGTGCCAGCAGTACCGGGACAGGGTATCAATGGCCCCAGCATTTT.

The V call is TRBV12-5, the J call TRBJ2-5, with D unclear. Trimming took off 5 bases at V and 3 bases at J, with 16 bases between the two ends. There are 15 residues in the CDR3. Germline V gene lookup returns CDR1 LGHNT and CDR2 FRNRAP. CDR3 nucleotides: TGTGCTAGTGGTGCCGCTTTGGACCTAGAAGAGACCCAGTACTTC. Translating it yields CASGAALDLEETQYF.

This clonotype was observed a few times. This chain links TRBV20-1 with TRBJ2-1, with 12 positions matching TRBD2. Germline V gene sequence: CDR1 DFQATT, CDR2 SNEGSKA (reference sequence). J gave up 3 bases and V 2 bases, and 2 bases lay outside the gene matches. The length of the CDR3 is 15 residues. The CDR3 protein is CSARRLAGVYNEQFF. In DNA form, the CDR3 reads TGCAGTGCTAGAAGACTAGCGGGAGTCTACAATGAGCAGTTCTTC.

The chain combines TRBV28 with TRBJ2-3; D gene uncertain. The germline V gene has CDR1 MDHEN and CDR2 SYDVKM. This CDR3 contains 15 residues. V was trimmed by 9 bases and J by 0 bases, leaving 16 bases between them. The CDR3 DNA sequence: TGTGCCAGTACCCCTGAGTTAACTAGCACAGATACGCAGTATTTT. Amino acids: CASTPELTSTDTQYF.

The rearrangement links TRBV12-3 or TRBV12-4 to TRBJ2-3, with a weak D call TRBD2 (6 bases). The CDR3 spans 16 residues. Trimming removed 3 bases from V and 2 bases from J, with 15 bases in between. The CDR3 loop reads CASSFPASAPTDTQYF. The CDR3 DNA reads TGTGCCAGCAGTTTCCCCGCTAGCGCCCCCACAGATACGCAGTATTTT.

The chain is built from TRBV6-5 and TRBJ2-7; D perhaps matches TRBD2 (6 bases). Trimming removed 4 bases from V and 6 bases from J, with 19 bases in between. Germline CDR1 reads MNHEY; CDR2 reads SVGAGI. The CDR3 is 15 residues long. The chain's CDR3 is CASSFGGIKDSEQYF. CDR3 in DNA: TGTGCCAGCAGTTTCGGCGGGATCAAAGACAGCGAGCAGTACTTC.

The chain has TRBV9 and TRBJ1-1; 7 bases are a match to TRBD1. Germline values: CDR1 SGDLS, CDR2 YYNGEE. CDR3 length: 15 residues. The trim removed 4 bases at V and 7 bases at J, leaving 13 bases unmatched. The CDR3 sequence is CASSPPNLWDSEAFF. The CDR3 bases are TGTGCCAGCAGCCCCCCAAACCTATGGGACAGTGAAGCTTTCTTT.

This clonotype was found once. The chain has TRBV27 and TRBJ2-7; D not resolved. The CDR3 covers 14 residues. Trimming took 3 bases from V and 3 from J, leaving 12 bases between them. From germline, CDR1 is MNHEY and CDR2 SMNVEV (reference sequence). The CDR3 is CASSFHESNYEQYF. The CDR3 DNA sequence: TGTGCCAGCAGTTTTCACGAGTCAAACTACGAGCAGTACTTC.

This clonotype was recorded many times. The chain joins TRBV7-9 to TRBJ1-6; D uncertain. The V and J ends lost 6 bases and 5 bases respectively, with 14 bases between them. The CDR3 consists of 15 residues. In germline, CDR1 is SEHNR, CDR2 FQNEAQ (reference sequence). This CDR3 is CASSRPRGNNSPLHF. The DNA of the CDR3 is TGTGCCAGCAGTCGACCCCGGGGTAATAATTCACCCCTCCACTTT.

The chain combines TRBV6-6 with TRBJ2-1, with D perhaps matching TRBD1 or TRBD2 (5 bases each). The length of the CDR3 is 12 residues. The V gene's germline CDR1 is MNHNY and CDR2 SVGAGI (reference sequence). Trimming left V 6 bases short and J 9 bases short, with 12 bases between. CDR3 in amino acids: CASSQGTSEQFF. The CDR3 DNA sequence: TGTGCCAGCAGCCAGGGAACTAGTGAGCAGTTCTTC.

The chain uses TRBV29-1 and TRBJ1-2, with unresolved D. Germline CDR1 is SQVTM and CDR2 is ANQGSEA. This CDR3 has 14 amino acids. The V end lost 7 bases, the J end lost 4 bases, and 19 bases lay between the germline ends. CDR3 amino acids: CSAWTYMFPYGYTF. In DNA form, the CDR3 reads TGCAGCGCATGGACTTACATGTTCCCCTATGGCTACACCTTC. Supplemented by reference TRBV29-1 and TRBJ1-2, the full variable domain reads SAVISQKPSRDICQRGTSLTIQCQVDSQVTMMFWYRQQPGQSLTLIATANQGSEATYESGFVIDKFPISRPNLTFSTLTVSNMSPEDSSIYLCSAWTYMFPYGYTFGSGTRLTVV.

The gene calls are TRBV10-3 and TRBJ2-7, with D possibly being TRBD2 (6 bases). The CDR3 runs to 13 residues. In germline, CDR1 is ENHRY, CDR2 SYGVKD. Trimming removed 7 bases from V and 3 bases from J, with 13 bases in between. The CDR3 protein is CAINQEGGYEQYF. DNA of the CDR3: TGTGCCATCAACCAGGAGGGCGGCTACGAGCAGTACTTC.

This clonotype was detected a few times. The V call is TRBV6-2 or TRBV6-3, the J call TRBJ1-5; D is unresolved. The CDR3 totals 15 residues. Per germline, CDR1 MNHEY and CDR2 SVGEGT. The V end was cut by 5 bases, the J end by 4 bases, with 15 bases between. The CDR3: CASSRYGERNQPQHF. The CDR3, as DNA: TGTGCCAGCAGTCGGTACGGGGAGAGGAATCAGCCCCAGCATTTT.

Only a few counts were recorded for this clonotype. The CDR3 spells CSVISGSGYEQYF. The CDR3, as DNA: TGCAGCGTGATTAGCGGGAGTGGTTACGAGCAGTACTTC. The V gene is TRBV29-1, the J gene TRBJ2-7; 9 nucleotides agree with TRBD2. This CDR3 spans 13 amino acids. Germline CDR1 SQVTM, CDR2 ANQGSEA. Germline trimming cut 6 bases from V and 4 bases from J; bases unmatched to any gene: 7.

This chain's CDR3 is CASRNYRVGSNQPQHF. CDR3 nucleotides: TGTGCCAGTAGGAATTACAGGGTAGGGAGTAATCAGCCCCAGCATTTT. The chain combines TRBV19 with TRBJ1-5, with D perhaps matching TRBD1 (6 bases). The CDR3 is 16 residues long. Germline values: CDR1 LNHDA, CDR2 SQIVND (reference sequence). The V end was cut by 6 bases, the J end by 4 bases, with 19 bases between.

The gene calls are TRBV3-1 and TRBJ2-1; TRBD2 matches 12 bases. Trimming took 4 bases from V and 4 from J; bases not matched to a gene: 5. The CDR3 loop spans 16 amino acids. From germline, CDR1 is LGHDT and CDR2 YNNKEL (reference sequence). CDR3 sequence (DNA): TGTGCCAGCAGCCCGGGTCTAGCGGGAGGGTACAATGAGCAGTTCTTC. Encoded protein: CASSPGLAGGYNEQFF.

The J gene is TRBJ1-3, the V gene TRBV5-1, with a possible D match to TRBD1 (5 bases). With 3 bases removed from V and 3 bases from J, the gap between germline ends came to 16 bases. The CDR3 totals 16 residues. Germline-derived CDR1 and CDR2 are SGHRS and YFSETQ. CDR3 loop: CASSSAPGPLGNTIYF. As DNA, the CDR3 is TGCGCCAGCAGCTCGGCTCCGGGACCGCTTGGAAACACCATATATTTT.

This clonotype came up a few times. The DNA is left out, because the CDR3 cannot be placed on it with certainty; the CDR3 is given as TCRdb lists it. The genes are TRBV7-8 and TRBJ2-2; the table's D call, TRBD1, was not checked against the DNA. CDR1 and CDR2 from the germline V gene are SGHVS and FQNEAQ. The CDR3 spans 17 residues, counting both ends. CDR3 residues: CASSLSGVPPIPGSCFF.